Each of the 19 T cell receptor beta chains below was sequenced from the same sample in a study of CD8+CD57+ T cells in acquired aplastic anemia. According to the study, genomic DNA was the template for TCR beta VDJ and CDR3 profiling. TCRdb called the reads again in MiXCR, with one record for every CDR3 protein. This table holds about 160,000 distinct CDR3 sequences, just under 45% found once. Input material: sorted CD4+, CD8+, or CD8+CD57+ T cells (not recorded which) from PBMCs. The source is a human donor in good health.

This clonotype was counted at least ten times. CDR3 bases: TGCGCCAGCAGCCTTAGGAGGGCGAACACTGAAGCTTTCTTT. Translated, it gives CASSLRRANTEAFF. V and J are TRBV4-1 and TRBJ1-1; D is unresolved. The CDR3 runs to 14 residues. Germline CDR1 reads MGHRA; CDR2 reads YSYEKL. The V and J ends lost 4 bases and 1 base respectively, with 10 bases between them.

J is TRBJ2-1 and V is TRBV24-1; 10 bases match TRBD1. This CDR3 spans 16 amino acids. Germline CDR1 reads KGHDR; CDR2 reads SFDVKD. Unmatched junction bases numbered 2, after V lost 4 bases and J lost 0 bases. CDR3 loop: CATSETGGSSYNEQFF. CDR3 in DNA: TGTGCCACCAGTGAGACAGGGGGCAGCTCCTACAATGAGCAGTTCTTC.

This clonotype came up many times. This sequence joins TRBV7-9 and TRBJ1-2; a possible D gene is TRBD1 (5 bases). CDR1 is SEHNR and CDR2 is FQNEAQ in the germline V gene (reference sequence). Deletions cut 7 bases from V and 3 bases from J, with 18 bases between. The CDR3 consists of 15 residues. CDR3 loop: CASTEGTGVDYGYTF. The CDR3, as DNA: TGTGCCAGCACCGAGGGAACGGGGGTGGACTATGGCTACACCTTC.

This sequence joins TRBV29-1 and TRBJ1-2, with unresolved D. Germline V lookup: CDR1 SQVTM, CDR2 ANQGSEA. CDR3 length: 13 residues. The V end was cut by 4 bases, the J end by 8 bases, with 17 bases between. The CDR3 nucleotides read TGCAGCGTTGTATTCCCGGGCGGAGGCGGCTACACCTTC. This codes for CSVVFPGGGGYTF.

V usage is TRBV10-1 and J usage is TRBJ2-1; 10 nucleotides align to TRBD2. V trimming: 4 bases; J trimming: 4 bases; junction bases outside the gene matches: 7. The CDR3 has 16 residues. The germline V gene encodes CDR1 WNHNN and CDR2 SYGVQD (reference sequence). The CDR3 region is CASSGLAGEPYNEQFF. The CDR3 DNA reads TGCGCCAGCAGTGGTCTAGCGGGAGAACCATACAATGAGCAGTTCTTC.

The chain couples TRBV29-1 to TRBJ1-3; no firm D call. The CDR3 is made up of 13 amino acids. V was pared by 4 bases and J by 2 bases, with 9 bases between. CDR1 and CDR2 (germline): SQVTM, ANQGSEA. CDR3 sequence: CSVGIGTGNTIYF. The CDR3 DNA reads TGCAGCGTTGGAATTGGGACTGGAAACACCATATATTTT.

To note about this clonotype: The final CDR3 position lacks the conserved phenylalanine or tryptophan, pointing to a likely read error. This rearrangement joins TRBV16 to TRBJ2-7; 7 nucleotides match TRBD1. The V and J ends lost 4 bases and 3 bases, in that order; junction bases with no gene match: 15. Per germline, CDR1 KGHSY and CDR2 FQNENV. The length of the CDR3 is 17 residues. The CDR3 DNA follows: TGTGCCAGCAGCCGCCTCGTCTTCGGACAGGCGAACTACGAGCAGTACCTC. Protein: CASSRLVFGQANYEQYL.

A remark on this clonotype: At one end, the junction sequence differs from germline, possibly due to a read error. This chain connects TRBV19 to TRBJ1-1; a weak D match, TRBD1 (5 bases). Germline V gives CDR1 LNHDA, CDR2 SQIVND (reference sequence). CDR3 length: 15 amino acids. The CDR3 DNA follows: TGTGCCAGTAGCGCCTCGACAGAGGCGAACACTGAAGCCTTCTTT. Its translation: CASSASTEANTEAFF.

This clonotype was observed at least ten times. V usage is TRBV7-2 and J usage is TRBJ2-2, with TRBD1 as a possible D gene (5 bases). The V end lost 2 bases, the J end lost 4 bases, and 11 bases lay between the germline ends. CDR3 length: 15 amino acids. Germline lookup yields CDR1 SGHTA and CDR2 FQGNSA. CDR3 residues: CASSLPQGFTGELFF. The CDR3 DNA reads TGTGCCAGCAGCTTACCCCAGGGTTTCACCGGGGAGCTGTTTTTT. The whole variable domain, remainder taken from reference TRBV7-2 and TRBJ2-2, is GAGVSQSPSNKVTEKGKDVELRCDPISGHTALYWYRQSLGQGLEFLIYFQGNSAPDKSGLPSDRFSAERTGGSVSTLTIQRTQQEDSAVYLCASSLPQGFTGELFFGEGSRLTVL.

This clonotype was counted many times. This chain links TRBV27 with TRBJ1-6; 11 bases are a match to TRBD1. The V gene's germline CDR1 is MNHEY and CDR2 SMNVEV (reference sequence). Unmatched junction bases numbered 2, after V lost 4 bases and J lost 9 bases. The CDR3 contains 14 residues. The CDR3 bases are TGTGCCAGCAGTTGGGGACAGGGGGGTTCACCCCTCCACTTT. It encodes CASSWGQGGSPLHF.

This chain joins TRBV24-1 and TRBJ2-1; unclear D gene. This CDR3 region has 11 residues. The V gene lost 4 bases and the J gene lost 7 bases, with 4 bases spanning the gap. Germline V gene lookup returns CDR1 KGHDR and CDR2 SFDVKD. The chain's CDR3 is CATSDGNEQFF. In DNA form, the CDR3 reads TGTGCCACCAGTGACGGGAATGAGCAGTTCTTC.

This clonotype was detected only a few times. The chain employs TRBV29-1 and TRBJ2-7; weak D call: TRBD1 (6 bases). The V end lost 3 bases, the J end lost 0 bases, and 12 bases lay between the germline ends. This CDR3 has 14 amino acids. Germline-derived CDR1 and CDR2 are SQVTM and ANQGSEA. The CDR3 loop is CSVEGQGSSYEQYF. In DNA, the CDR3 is TGCAGCGTTGAGGGGCAGGGGTCCTCCTACGAGCAGTACTTC.

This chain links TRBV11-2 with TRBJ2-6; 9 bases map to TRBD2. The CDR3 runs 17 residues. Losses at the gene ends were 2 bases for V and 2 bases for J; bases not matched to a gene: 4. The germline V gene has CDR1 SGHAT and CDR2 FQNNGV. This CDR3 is CASSLRRGGTGANVLTF. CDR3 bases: TGTGCCAGCAGCTTAAGGCGGGGGGGCACTGGGGCCAACGTCCTGACTTTC.

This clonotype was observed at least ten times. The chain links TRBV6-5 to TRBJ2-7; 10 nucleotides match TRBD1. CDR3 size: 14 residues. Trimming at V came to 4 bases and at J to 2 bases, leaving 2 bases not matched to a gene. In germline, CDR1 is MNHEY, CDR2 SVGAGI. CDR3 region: CASSWDRGTYEQYF. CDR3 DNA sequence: TGTGCCAGCAGTTGGGACAGGGGAACCTACGAGCAGTACTTC.

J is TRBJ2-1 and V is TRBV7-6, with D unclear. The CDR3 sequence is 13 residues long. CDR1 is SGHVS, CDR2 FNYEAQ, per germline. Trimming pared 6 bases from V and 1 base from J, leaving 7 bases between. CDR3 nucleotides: TGTGCCAGCAGTGGCAGATCCTACAATGAGCAGTTCTTC. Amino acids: CASSGRSYNEQFF.

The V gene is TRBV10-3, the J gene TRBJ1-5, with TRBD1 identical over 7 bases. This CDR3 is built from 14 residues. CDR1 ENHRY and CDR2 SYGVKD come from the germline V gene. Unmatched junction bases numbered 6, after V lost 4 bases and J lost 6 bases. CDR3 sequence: CAISAAGTVQPQHF. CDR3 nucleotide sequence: TGTGCCATCAGTGCCGCCGGGACAGTTCAGCCCCAGCATTTT.

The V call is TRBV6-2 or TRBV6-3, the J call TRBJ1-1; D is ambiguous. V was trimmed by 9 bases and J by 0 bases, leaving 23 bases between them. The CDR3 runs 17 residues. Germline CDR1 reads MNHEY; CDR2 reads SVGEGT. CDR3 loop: CASRKGGRSSMNTEAFF. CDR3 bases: TGTGCCAGTCGAAAGGGAGGCAGGAGTTCGATGAACACTGAAGCTTTCTTT.

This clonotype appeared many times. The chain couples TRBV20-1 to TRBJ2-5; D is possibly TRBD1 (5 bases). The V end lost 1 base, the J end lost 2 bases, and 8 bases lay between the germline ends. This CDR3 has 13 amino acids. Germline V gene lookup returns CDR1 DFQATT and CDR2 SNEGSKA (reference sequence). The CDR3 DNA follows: TGCAGTGCTAGAGCTTCAGGGCAAGAGACCCAGTACTTC. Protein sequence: CSARASGQETQYF.

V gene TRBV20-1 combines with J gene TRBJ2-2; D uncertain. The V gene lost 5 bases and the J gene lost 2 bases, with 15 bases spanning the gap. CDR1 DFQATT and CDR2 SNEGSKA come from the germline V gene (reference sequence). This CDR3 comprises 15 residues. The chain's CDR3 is CSAPRRTDNTGELFF. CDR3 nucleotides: TGCAGTGCTCCCAGACGTACAGATAACACCGGGGAGCTGTTTTTT.